These 13 T cell receptor beta chains were all obtained from the same sample, sequenced in a study of shared clonotypes between healthy human individuals. TCRdb's copy holds only in-frame clones and misses some; the assay was immunoSEQ multiplex PCR. Of about 2 million clones in the sample, 95% are singletons; the top ten hold more than 0.1%. Sequenced: naive CD4+ T cells sorted from blood. Subset given: CD45RA+ positively selected. Source of these receptors: a man younger than 35 in good health.

The chain couples TRBV4-2 to TRBJ2-3, with D possibly being TRBD1 (6 bases). Trimming removed 1 base at V and 1 base at J, with 12 bases between. This CDR3 has 16 amino acids. CDR1 and CDR2 (germline): LGHNA, YNFKEQ. The CDR3 coding sequence is TGTGCCAGCAGCCAAGTTTGGGGGCCTGGCACAGATACGCAGTATTTT. Protein: CASSQVWGPGTDTQYF.

This chain connects TRBV9 to TRBJ1-2; D is perhaps TRBD1 (5 bases). The CDR3 is 15 amino acids. V was clipped by 0 bases and J by 2 bases, with 11 bases between them. CDR1 SGDLS and CDR2 YYNGEE come from the germline V gene. Here the CDR3 reads CASSVATENNYGYTF. DNA for the CDR3: TGTGCCAGCAGCGTAGCGACAGAAAACAACTATGGCTACACCTTC.

CDR3 in DNA: TGTGCCAGTAGTGCCCACAGGGAGAAGGGCAATTTTCAGCCCCAGCATTTT. This encodes CASSAHREKGNFQPQHF. The chain uses TRBV19 and TRBJ1-5, with D possibly being TRBD1 (6 bases). The CDR3 length is 17 residues. Trimming cost V 5 bases and J 6 bases, with 23 bases left between them. CDR1 and CDR2 from the germline V gene are LNHDA and SQIVND (reference sequence).

This rearrangement joins TRBV19 to TRBJ2-5, with a weak D call TRBD2 (6 bases). Per germline, CDR1 LNHDA and CDR2 SQIVND (reference sequence). Deletions cut 3 bases from V and 5 bases from J, with 19 bases between. The CDR3 spans 16 residues. The CDR3 DNA is TGTGCCAGTAGTATCCGACTAGATTGGGGCGATGAGACCCAGTACTTC. Its protein is CASSIRLDWGDETQYF.

The rearrangement joins TRBV30 to TRBJ1-4, with D unresolved. Germline V gene lookup returns CDR1 GTSNPN and CDR2 SVGIG (reference sequence). Trimming took 1 base from V and 0 from J, leaving 9 bases between them. The CDR3 sequence is 15 residues long. CDR3 in DNA: TGTGCCTGGAGTGCAAACAGCCCAACTAATGAAAAACTGTTTTTT. Its protein product is CAWSANSPTNEKLFF. The whole variable domain, remainder taken from reference TRBV30 and TRBJ1-4, is SQTIHQWPATLVQPVGSPLSLECTVEGTSNPNLYWYRQAAGRGLQLLFYSVGIGQISSEVPQNLSASRPQDRQFILSSKKLLLSDSGFYLCAWSANSPTNEKLFFGSGTQLSVL.

This rearrangement joins TRBV5-4 to TRBJ2-3; tentatively, D is TRBD1 (6 bases). Germline CDR1 and CDR2: SGHNT and YYREEE (reference sequence). The length of the CDR3 is 13 residues. The ends were cut back, 4 bases at V and 4 bases at J, with 10 bases in the middle. CDR3 in amino acids: CASSVTGPDTQYF. CDR3 bases: TGTGCCAGCAGCGTTACAGGGCCAGATACGCAGTATTTT.

The V and J genes are TRBV30 and TRBJ1-1; 7 positions agree with TRBD1. V was pared by 5 bases and J by 4 bases, with 4 bases of the junction left unmatched. The CDR3 loop spans 12 amino acids. Per the germline V gene, CDR1 is GTSNPN and CDR2 is SVGIG (reference sequence). CDR3 loop: CAWGQDTTEAFF. The DNA for the CDR3 is TGTGCCTGGGGACAGGATACCACTGAAGCTTTCTTT.

In DNA, the CDR3 is TGCGCCAGCAGTCCACCAGGAATAAGGGACACCATATATTTT. Translating it yields CASSPPGIRDTIYF. This chain uses TRBV10-1 with TRBJ1-3; D gene ambiguous. The germline V gene encodes CDR1 WNHNN and CDR2 SYGVQD (reference sequence). V was pared by 5 bases and J by 8 bases, with 16 bases between. The CDR3 sequence is 14 residues long.

With respect to this clone: This sample also contains other DNA sequences that code for the same CDR3. V and J are TRBV6-1 and TRBJ1-6; TRBD1 aligns across 10 bases. J gave up 7 bases and V 8 bases, and 2 bases lay outside the gene matches. CDR1 is MNHNS, CDR2 SASEGT, per germline. CDR3 length equals 13 residues. The CDR3: CASGGQGNSPLHF. For the CDR3, the DNA is TGTGCCAGCGGGGGACAGGGGAATTCACCCCTCCACTTT.

The gene calls are TRBV6-6 and TRBJ2-2; D not certain. This CDR3 has 16 residues. Germline lookup yields CDR1 MNHNY and CDR2 SVGAGI (reference sequence). V lost 4 bases and J lost 0, with 12 bases in between. The chain's CDR3 is CASSLLGPSNTGELFF. The CDR3 nucleotides read TGTGCCAGCAGTTTACTCGGGCCGTCGAACACCGGGGAGCTGTTTTTT.

The rearrangement links TRBV9 to TRBJ2-7; D remains ambiguous. In germline, CDR1 is SGDLS, CDR2 YYNGEE. Deletions cut 4 bases from V and 2 bases from J, with 13 bases between. CDR3 length: 14 amino acids. The DNA for the CDR3 is TGTGCCAGCAGCCAAAGTTTGGACGCCTACGAGCAGTACTTC. Protein sequence: CASSQSLDAYEQYF.

V gene TRBV15 combines with J gene TRBJ1-5; D unclear. Germline values: CDR1 LNHNV, CDR2 YYDKDF (reference sequence). V was clipped by 1 base and J by 3 bases, with 7 bases between them. The length of the CDR3 is 14 residues. CDR3: CATSRGRYNQPQHF. CDR3 DNA: TGTGCCACCAGCAGAGGCCGATACAATCAGCCCCAGCATTTT.

The rearrangement joins TRBV6-6 to TRBJ1-1, with TRBD1 as a possible D gene (5 bases). CDR3 length: 13 residues. The germline V gene has CDR1 MNHNY and CDR2 SVGAGI (reference sequence). Trimming stripped 4 bases from V and 3 bases from J, with 9 bases between. The CDR3 DNA reads TGTGCCAGCAGTTCCATAGGGGACACTGAAGCTTTCTTT. It yields the protein CASSSIGDTEAFF.